This T cell receptor beta chain was recorded in a study of CD8 T cells in ankylosing spondylitis. Study-level points and caveats: Several of the motif variants were reported before in synovial fluid and blood from reactive arthritis. Clones linked with disease were CD8+ and fairly uncommon in the peripheral blood. Ankylosing spondylitis blood seemed to carry a telltale TCR beta motif made of roughly eight highly homologous variants. Matched ankylosing spondylitis synovial fluid reportedly contained a significantly enriched population of disease-linked clones.

Trimming removed 6 bases from V and 3 bases from J; junction bases left unmatched: 3. Germline values: CDR1 ENHRY, CDR2 SYGVKD. The CDR3 runs 15 residues. Quantitative molecular-barcoded 5'-RACE generated the TCR beta libraries. TCRdb reprocessed the 5' RACE reads with MiXCR, giving one entry per CDR3 protein. The repertoire has more than 500,000 distinct CDR3 sequences, about 5.4% of them found once; the top ten carry roughly 3.2%. This clonotype was picked up many times. Its matching antigen is unknown. Source material: blood, either unsorted or a sorted T cell fraction (not recorded which). The TCR sequence derives from a male donor with ankylosing spondylitis. This chain joins TRBV10-3 and TRBJ2-3, with 13 bases aligning to TRBD2. Written as DNA, the CDR3 is TGTGCCATCAGGAAACTAGCGGGAGGGACAGATACGCAGTATTTT. This sequence encodes CAIRKLAGGTDTQYF.